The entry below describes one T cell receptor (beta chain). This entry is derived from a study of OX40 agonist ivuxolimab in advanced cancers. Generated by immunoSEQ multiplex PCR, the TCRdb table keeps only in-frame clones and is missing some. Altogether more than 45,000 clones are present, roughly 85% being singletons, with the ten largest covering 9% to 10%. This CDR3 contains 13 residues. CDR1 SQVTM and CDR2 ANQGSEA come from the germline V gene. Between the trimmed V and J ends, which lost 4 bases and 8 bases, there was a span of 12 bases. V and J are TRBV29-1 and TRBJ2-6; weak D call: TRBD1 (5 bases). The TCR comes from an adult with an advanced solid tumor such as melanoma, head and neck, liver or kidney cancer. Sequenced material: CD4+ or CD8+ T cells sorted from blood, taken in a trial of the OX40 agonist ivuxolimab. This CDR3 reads CSVVEGASNVLTF. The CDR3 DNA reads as TGCAGCGTTGTGGAAGGGGCTTCCAACGTCCTGACTTTC.